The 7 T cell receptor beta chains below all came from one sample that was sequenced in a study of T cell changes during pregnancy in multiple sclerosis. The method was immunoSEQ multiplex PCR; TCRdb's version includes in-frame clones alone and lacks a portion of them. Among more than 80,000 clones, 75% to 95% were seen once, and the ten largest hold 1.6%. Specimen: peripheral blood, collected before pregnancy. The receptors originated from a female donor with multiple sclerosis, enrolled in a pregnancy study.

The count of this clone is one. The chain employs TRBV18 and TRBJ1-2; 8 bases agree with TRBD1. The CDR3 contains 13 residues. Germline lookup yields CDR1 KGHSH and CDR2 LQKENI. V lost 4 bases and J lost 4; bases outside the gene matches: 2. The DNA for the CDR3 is TGTGCCAGCTCACGGACAGGGTCCTATGGCTACACCTTC. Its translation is CASSRTGSYGYTF.

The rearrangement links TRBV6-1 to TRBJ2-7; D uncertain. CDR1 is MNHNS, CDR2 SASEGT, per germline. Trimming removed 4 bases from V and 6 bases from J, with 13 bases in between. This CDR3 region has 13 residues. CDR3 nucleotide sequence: TGTGCCAGCAGTGTAATAGAGCATGGCGAGCAGTACTTC. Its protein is CASSVIEHGEQYF.

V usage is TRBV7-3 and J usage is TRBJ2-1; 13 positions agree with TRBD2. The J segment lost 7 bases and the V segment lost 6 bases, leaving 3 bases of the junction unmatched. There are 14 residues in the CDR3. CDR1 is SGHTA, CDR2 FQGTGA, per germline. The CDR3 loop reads CASSRTSGSNEQFF. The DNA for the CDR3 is TGTGCCAGCAGTCGGACTAGCGGGAGTAATGAGCAGTTCTTC.

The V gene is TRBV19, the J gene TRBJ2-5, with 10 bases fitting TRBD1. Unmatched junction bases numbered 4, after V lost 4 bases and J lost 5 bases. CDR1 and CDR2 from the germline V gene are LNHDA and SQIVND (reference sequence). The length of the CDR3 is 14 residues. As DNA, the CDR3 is TGTGCCAGTAGTAGGGACAGGGGTGGGGAGACCCAGTACTTC. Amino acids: CASSRDRGGETQYF.

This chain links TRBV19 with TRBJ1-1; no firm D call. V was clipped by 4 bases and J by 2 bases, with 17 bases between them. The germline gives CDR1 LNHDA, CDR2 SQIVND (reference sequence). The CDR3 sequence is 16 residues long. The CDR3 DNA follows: TGTGCCAGTAGTACCCCCTTTAGTTCGGTTAACACTGAAGCTTTCTTT. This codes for CASSTPFSSVNTEAFF.

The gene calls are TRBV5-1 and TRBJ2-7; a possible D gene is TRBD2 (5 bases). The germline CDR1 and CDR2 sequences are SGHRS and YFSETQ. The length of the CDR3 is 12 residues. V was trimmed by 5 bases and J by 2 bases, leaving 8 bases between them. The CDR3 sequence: CASRGEAYEQYF. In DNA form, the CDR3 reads TGCGCCAGCAGGGGAGAGGCCTACGAGCAGTACTTC. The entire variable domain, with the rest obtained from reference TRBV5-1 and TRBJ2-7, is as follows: KAGVTQTPRYLIKTRGQQVTLSCSPISGHRSVSWYQQTPGQGLQFLFEYFSETQRNKGNFPGRFSGRQFSNSRSEMNVSTLELGDSALYLCASRGEAYEQYFGPGTRLTVT.

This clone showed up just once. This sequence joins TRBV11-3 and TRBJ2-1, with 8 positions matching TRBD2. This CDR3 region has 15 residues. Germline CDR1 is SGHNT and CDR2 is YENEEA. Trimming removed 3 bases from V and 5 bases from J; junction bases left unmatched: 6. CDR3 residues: CASSLDSGENNEQFF. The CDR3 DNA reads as TGTGCCAGCAGCTTGGATAGCGGGGAAAACAATGAGCAGTTCTTC.